This T cell receptor (beta chain) comes out of a study of shared clonotypes between healthy human individuals. V was cut by 2 bases and J by 4 bases, with 8 bases left in between. Germline loops: CDR1 MNHEY, CDR2 SVGAGI. The CDR3 is 13 residues long. Clones were sequenced by immunoSEQ multiplex PCR, and TCRdb holds only the in-frame ones, with some missing. The sample includes some 660,000 clones, 60% to 75% of them seen just once. Specimen: memory CD4+ T cells sorted from blood. Subset given: CD45RA-negative fraction. This chain joins TRBV6-5 and TRBJ1-2; a weak D match, TRBD1 (5 bases). This clonotype was sampled from a woman aged 25-40 years in good health. The CDR3 nucleotides are TGTGCCAGCAGTTACGGGGGGATCTATGGCTACACCTTC. Residues: CASSYGGIYGYTF.